The entry below gives a single T cell receptor (beta chain) sequence along with its context. Its antigen is as yet unknown. Looked up from germline, CDR1 is GTSNPN and CDR2 is SVGIG (reference sequence). The CDR3 length is 14 residues. Trimming removed 5 bases from V and 1 base from J, with 13 bases in between. The sample is drawn from a study of T cell clonotyping in hematopoietic cell transplantation. Study-level results: Pathologically expanded recipient clonotypes increased progressively from day 30 to day 180 as diversity fell.

Clones were read by immunoSEQ multiplex PCR, and TCRdb kept only the in-frame ones, dropping some. This sample has around 14,000 clones; about 56% occur once, and the top ten carry around 9.3%. This TCR was recovered from a human donor who either received an allogeneic hematopoietic cell transplant for a myeloid malignancy or was a related donor (not recorded which). Some clones in this sample may be carry-over from other donors' samples. The sample comprised PBMCs. V usage is TRBV30 and J usage is TRBJ2-3, with D tentatively TRBD2 (6 bases). In DNA, the CDR3 is TGTGCCTGGGGCCCGGGACTGGGCACAGATACGCAGTATTTT. Protein product: CAWGPGLGTDTQYF.